This T cell receptor (beta chain) is from a study of blood T cells in healthy people across ages. Next came a second PCR, run for 7 to 11 cycles, which used a sample-barcoded 5' primer along with a J-beta primer mix. The authors tagged each cDNA molecule using a template-switch adaptor with 12 random nucleotides. Via MiXCR, TCRdb re-called the 5' RACE reads, giving one row per CDR3 protein. In the table there are hundreds of thousands of distinct CDR3 sequences, 35% to 40% of which are singletons. Each individual donor underwent a draw of roughly 10 milliliters of peripheral blood. Trimming at V came to 2 bases and at J to 7 bases, leaving 8 bases not matched to a gene. The length of the CDR3 is 14 residues. CDR1 and CDR2 (germline): SGHRS, YFSETQ.

The rearrangement uses TRBV5-1 and TRBJ2-7; 8 positions agree with TRBD1. The receptor's source is a young man in good health. The specimen sequenced was blood. The CDR3 sequence: CASSLEQGEDEQYF. In DNA, the CDR3 is TGCGCCAGCAGCTTAGAACAGGGGGAGGATGAGCAGTACTTC. The full variable domain, its missing parts supplied by reference TRBV5-1 and TRBJ2-7, is KAGVTQTPRYLIKTRGQQVTLSCSPISGHRSVSWYQQTPGQGLQFLFEYFSETQRNKGNFPGRFSGRQFSNSRSEMNVSTLELGDSALYLCASSLEQGEDEQYFGPGTRLTVT.